The present T cell receptor (beta chain) was sequenced within a study of cytomegalovirus exposure and HLA in healthy donors. Study-level findings and limits: An assumption of roughly uniform sequencing depth across donors underlay the presence/absence analyses. Fewer N-insertions (relative to the roughly 700-donor mean) were reportedly seen in an Asian-associated ancestry cluster in a later analysis. The authors confirmed in vitro that a few CMV-associated chains were specific for CMV antigens.

CDR1 is SGHVS and CDR2 is FNYEAQ in the germline V gene. With 3 bases clipped from V and 4 bases from J, the junction kept 3 bases outside the gene matches. The CDR3 has 15 residues. Primers for the PCR totalled 60 Vbeta and 13 Jbeta. The assay was immunoSEQ multiplex PCR, and TCRdb's table has in-frame clones only and misses some. This table holds approximately 130,000 clones, over 75% found once. Remarks on this clone: Its target is not known.

Sequencing input: PBMCs. This chain links TRBV7-6 with TRBJ1-4; 9 bases are shared with TRBD1. The clonotype comes from a man aged 50-59 years in good health and CMV-seronegative. CDR3 nucleotide sequence: TGTGCCAGCAGCTTCGGGACAGGGAATAATGAAAAACTGTTTTTT. Residues: CASSFGTGNNEKLFF.